The clone carrying this TCR beta chain showed up many times. Antigen: not known. TCRdb reprocessed the RACE reads with MiXCR, giving one entry per CDR3 protein. Counted here are 60,000 to 80,000 distinct CDR3 sequences, 6.7% occurring once; the ten biggest clones make up over 1.5%. There are 14 residues in the CDR3. The V gene end was trimmed by 2 bases and the J gene end by 4 bases; junction bases not matched to a gene: 3. This record belongs to a study of human T cells and chemical hapten exposure. Time point meaning: pre-sensitization, week 0. Treatment here: therapeutic diphenylcyclopropenone sensitization with weekly scalp DPC. The starting material, unfractionated whole blood, was used for total RNA extraction. Study conclusions and caveats: No change in TCRs above 1 in 1000 frequency was produced by DPC sensitization.

V and J are TRBV12-3 or TRBV12-4 and TRBJ1-1; 8 nucleotides line up with TRBD1. The source of this sequence is a woman in her 30s with alopecia areata. Some clones in this sample may be carry-over from other donors' samples. The input for sequencing was whole blood, taken in connection with sensitization to the hapten diphenylcyclopropenone (DPC). Here the CDR3 DNA reads TGTGCCAGCAGTTTAATAACAGGGGGCACTGAAGCTTTCTTT. Its translation: CASSLITGGTEAFF.